The entry below describes one T cell receptor beta chain. What it binds is not known. The CDR3 extends over 15 amino acids. The V gene's germline CDR1 is SGHDN and CDR2 FVKESK. The trim removed 2 bases at V and 6 bases at J, leaving 8 bases unmatched. These data come from a study of response to subunit inactivated influenza vaccine. Whole-study results and caveats: A suggestion made by the authors is that each seasonal influenza vaccination recruits few new T cells.

Using its own MiXCR run on the RT-PCR reads, TCRdb lists one record per CDR3 protein. The sample lists 650,000 to 800,000 distinct CDR3 sequences, approximately 13% occurring once. The starting material was PBMCs from blood, obtained roughly 15 days before vaccination. This sequence joins TRBV14 and TRBJ2-5; 8 nucleotides agree with TRBD2. The receptor was derived from a man between 45 and 60 years old who received an inactivated influenza vaccine. CDR3 region: CASSQFSGGGKTQYF. CDR3 nucleotide sequence: TGTGCCAGCAGCCAATTTTCGGGAGGGGGAAAGACCCAGTACTTC.